A selection of T cell receptor beta chains follows, all from one sample in a study of post-analysis software for immune sequencing data. Each CDR3 protein gets one entry after TCRdb re-called the PCR reads with MiXCR. The table has just over 250,000 distinct CDR3 sequences, 36% seen once. Sequencing used blood. The receptors derive from a girl aged 5 to 17 with multiple sclerosis. Each CDR3 is given with its conserved first and last residue. A D gene is named only where the DNA matches it firmly. Clone size appears in some rows only: once, few, many, or a class for an expanded clone.

V gene: TRBV5-1; D gene: NA; J gene: TRBJ1-2; clone size: many; CDR3 DNA: TGCGCCAGCAGCTTGGAGGCAGGGAACTATGGCTACACCTTC; CDR3 protein: CASSLEAGNYGYTF
V gene: TRBV6-6; D gene: NA; J gene: TRBJ1-5; clone size: many; CDR3 DNA: TGTGCCAGCAGACAAGGCAGCAATCAGCCCCAGCATTTT; CDR3 protein: CASRQGSNQPQHF
V gene: TRBV20-1; D gene: TRBD2; J gene: TRBJ2-5; clone size: many; CDR3 DNA: TGCAGCCTTCCAAGGAGGGAGGGTGAGACCCAGTACTTC; CDR3 protein: CSLPRREGETQYF
V gene: TRBV7-9; D gene: TRBD2; J gene: TRBJ2-3; clone size: NA; CDR3 DNA: TGTGCCAGCAGCGGAAGACTAGCGGGGAGTAGCACAGATACGCAGTATTTT; CDR3 protein: CASSGRLAGSSTDTQYF
V gene: TRBV20-1; D gene: TRBD1; J gene: TRBJ2-7; clone size: NA; CDR3 DNA: TGCAGTGCTGCACAGGACAGGGGCAACTACAATGAGCAGTACTTC; CDR3 protein: CSAAQDRGNYNEQYF
V gene: TRBV4-1; D gene: TRBD1; J gene: TRBJ2-5; clone size: NA; CDR3 DNA: TGCGCCAGCAGCCAAATGGGCAACCCAGGGGGCCCCGAGACCCAGTACTTC; CDR3 protein: CASSQMGNPGGPETQYF
V gene: TRBV7-2; D gene: TRBD1; J gene: TRBJ2-5; clone size: NA; CDR3 DNA: TGTGCCAGCAGCGAACAGGGGTTTGGAGAGACCCAGTACTTC; CDR3 protein: CASSEQGFGETQYF
V gene: TRBV6-1; D gene: NA; J gene: TRBJ1-1; clone size: NA; CDR3 DNA: TGTGCCAGCAAATGGCAGCTACAGGAAGCTTTCTTT; CDR3 protein: CASKWQLQEAFF
V gene: TRBV10-3; D gene: NA; J gene: TRBJ2-5; clone size: NA; CDR3 DNA: TGTGCCATCAGACGGGCGGAAGTAGAGACCCAGTACTTC; CDR3 protein: CAIRRAEVETQYF
V gene: TRBV29-1; D gene: NA; J gene: TRBJ2-2; clone size: few; CDR3 DNA: TGCAGCGCAATTTGGCGGGTAGAGACCGGGGAGCTGTTTTTT; CDR3 protein: CSAIWRVETGELFF
V gene: TRBV7-8; D gene: TRBD1; J gene: TRBJ2-7; clone size: many; CDR3 DNA: TGTGCCAGCAGCTTAGCTGGTCCGGGACAGGAATTCCCCTACGAGCAGTACTTC; CDR3 protein: CASSLAGPGQEFPYEQYF
V gene: TRBV19; D gene: TRBD1; J gene: TRBJ1-1; clone size: few; CDR3 DNA: TGTGCCAGTAGTATCCGGGACAGGGGGATGAACACTGAAGCTTTCTTT; CDR3 protein: CASSIRDRGMNTEAFF
V gene: TRBV20-1; D gene: NA; J gene: TRBJ1-1; clone size: many; CDR3 DNA: TGCAGTGCAACCCTCCCGCTGAACACTGAAGCTTTCTTT; CDR3 protein: CSATLPLNTEAFF
V gene: TRBV10-3; D gene: NA; J gene: TRBJ2-5; clone size: NA; CDR3 DNA: TGTGCCATCAGTGTTCGCGATGGGACATCAGAGACCCAGTACTTC; CDR3 protein: CAISVRDGTSETQYF
V gene: TRBV6-1; D gene: NA; J gene: TRBJ2-1; clone size: many; CDR3 DNA: TGTGCCAGCAGTGAAGTGCAGGGTCCGCGTGAGCAGTTCTTC; CDR3 protein: CASSEVQGPREQFF
V gene: TRBV27; D gene: NA; J gene: TRBJ2-1; clone size: many; CDR3 DNA: TGTGCCAGCGCGGGACTCGACAATGAGCAGTTCTTC; CDR3 protein: CASAGLDNEQFF
V gene: TRBV5-1; D gene: TRBD1; J gene: TRBJ1-2; clone size: many; CDR3 DNA: TGCGCCAGCAGCTTGGGACAGGGCGTCTATGGCTACACCTTC; CDR3 protein: CASSLGQGVYGYTF
V gene: TRBV4-3; D gene: NA; J gene: TRBJ2-7; clone size: NA; CDR3 DNA: TGCGCCAGCAGCCACAACAACAAGAGCTCCTACGAGCAGTACTTC; CDR3 protein: CASSHNNKSSYEQYF
V gene: TRBV12-3/TRBV12-4; D gene: NA; J gene: TRBJ2-1; clone size: many; CDR3 DNA: TGTGCCAGCACCAATACCGCCAATGAGCAGTTCTTC; CDR3 protein: CASTNTANEQFF
V gene: TRBV28; D gene: NA; J gene: TRBJ1-5; clone size: few; CDR3 DNA: TGTGCCAGCAGTCCGCTGGAAGGGGTCGGCAATCAGCCCCAGCATTTT; CDR3 protein: CASSPLEGVGNQPQHF
V gene: TRBV18; D gene: TRBD2; J gene: TRBJ2-1; clone size: many; CDR3 DNA: TGTGCCAGCTCAGGGACTAGCTACTACAATGAGCAGTTCTTC; CDR3 protein: CASSGTSYYNEQFF
V gene: TRBV5-1; D gene: NA; J gene: TRBJ2-1; clone size: many; CDR3 DNA: TGCGCCAGCAGCTTGGAGCGTTTTTACAATGAGCAGTTCTTC; CDR3 protein: CASSLERFYNEQFF
V gene: TRBV2; D gene: NA; J gene: TRBJ2-7; clone size: few; CDR3 DNA: TGTGCCAGCAGGGAGGATTACAATGAGCAGTACTTC; CDR3 protein: CASREDYNEQYF
V gene: TRBV9; D gene: NA; J gene: TRBJ2-7; clone size: once; CDR3 DNA: TGTGCCAGCAGCCGGGACCTGGGTGAGCAGTACTTC; CDR3 protein: CASSRDLGEQYF
V gene: TRBV12-3/TRBV12-4; D gene: TRBD1; J gene: TRBJ1-6; clone size: NA; CDR3 DNA: TGTGCCAGCAGTGGGAGGGACAGGGAAGTTTTTAATTCACCCCTCCACTTT; CDR3 protein: CASSGRDREVFNSPLHF
V gene: TRBV20-1; D gene: NA; J gene: TRBJ2-1; clone size: NA; CDR3 DNA: TGCAGTGCAACCCGGTCCGGTGGTGAGCAGTTCTTC; CDR3 protein: CSATRSGGEQFF
V gene: TRBV7-2; D gene: TRBD2; J gene: TRBJ2-1; clone size: many; CDR3 DNA: TGTGCCAGCAGCTTAGGGTCCGGACTAGCGGGGGACAATGAGCAGTTCTTC; CDR3 protein: CASSLGSGLAGDNEQFF
V gene: TRBV13; D gene: TRBD1; J gene: TRBJ2-4; clone size: NA; CDR3 DNA: TGTGCCAGCAGCTTAGCGCCGACAGGGTCGTACCAGGGGGCCAAAAACATTCAGTACTTC; CDR3 protein: CASSLAPTGSYQGAKNIQYF
V gene: TRBV25-1; D gene: NA; J gene: TRBJ1-5; clone size: many; CDR3 DNA: TGTGCCAGCAGTGACCGGGACAAATATCAGCCCCAGCATTTT; CDR3 protein: CASSDRDKYQPQHF
V gene: TRBV12-3/TRBV12-4; D gene: TRBD2; J gene: TRBJ2-2; clone size: many; CDR3 DNA: TGTGCCAGCAGTCCACCGGGGCGGGGGTCCGGGGAGCTGTTTTTT; CDR3 protein: CASSPPGRGSGELFF
V gene: TRBV25-1; D gene: NA; J gene: TRBJ2-2; clone size: few; CDR3 DNA: TGTGCCAGCAGCTGGCAGGAGTCCACCGGGGAGCTGTTTTTT; CDR3 protein: CASSWQESTGELFF
V gene: TRBV5-1; D gene: TRBD2; J gene: TRBJ2-7; clone size: NA; CDR3 DNA: TGCGCCAGCAGCTTGGGACTAGCGGGAAGCTCCTACGAGCAGTACTTC; CDR3 protein: CASSLGLAGSSYEQYF
V gene: TRBV5-1; D gene: NA; J gene: TRBJ2-2; clone size: NA; CDR3 DNA: TGCGCCAGCAGCTTGCGGGCGGAGTCGAACACCGGGGAGCTGTTTTTT; CDR3 protein: CASSLRAESNTGELFF
V gene: TRBV5-5; D gene: NA; J gene: TRBJ2-2; clone size: few; CDR3 DNA: TGTGCCAGCAACACCTTTCCGGGGGCGGCGAACACCGGGGAGCTGTTTTTT; CDR3 protein: CASNTFPGAANTGELFF
V gene: TRBV29-1; D gene: NA; J gene: TRBJ2-1; clone size: many; CDR3 DNA: TGCAGCGTTGAAGAGGCAACTAATGAGCAGTTCTTC; CDR3 protein: CSVEEATNEQFF
V gene: TRBV20-1; D gene: NA; J gene: TRBJ2-1; clone size: many; CDR3 DNA: TGCAGTGCTACCCTGACCTCCTACAATGAGCAGTTCTTC; CDR3 protein: CSATLTSYNEQFF
V gene: TRBV5-1; D gene: NA; J gene: TRBJ1-1; clone size: many; CDR3 DNA: TGCGCCAGCAGTTCGACCCCGGGACGGGCGTTAACTGAAGCTTTCTTT; CDR3 protein: CASSSTPGRALTEAFF
V gene: TRBV20-1; D gene: TRBD1; J gene: TRBJ1-1; clone size: few; CDR3 DNA: TGCAGTGCCGAAGGACAGGGGGGAAGTACTGAAGCTTTCTTT; CDR3 protein: CSAEGQGGSTEAFF
V gene: TRBV7-3; D gene: NA; J gene: TRBJ1-1; clone size: NA; CDR3 DNA: TGTGCCAGCAGCTTAATGGGGAGCACTGAAGCTTTCTTT; CDR3 protein: CASSLMGSTEAFF
V gene: TRBV20-1; D gene: TRBD1; J gene: TRBJ1-1; clone size: NA; CDR3 DNA: TGCAGTGCGAGCACAGGGGGCGTCACTGAAGCTTTCTTT; CDR3 protein: CSASTGGVTEAFF
V gene: TRBV5-1; D gene: TRBD1; J gene: TRBJ2-3; clone size: NA; CDR3 DNA: TGCGCCAGCAGCTTCAGGACAGGAGAGACAGATACGCAGTATTTT; CDR3 protein: CASSFRTGETDTQYF
V gene: TRBV11-2; D gene: NA; J gene: TRBJ2-5; clone size: few; CDR3 DNA: TGTGCCAGCAGCTTAAGAGTGGGGGGCCTTGGAGAGACCCAGTACTTC; CDR3 protein: CASSLRVGGLGETQYF
V gene: TRBV7-8; D gene: NA; J gene: TRBJ1-5; clone size: NA; CDR3 DNA: TGTGCCAGCAGCTCAGGCCTGGGGCGAGGCGGCAATCAGCCCCAGCATTTT; CDR3 protein: CASSSGLGRGGNQPQHF
V gene: TRBV14; D gene: TRBD2; J gene: TRBJ2-1; clone size: few; CDR3 DNA: TGTGCCAGCAGTCGATCTAGCGGGCTCTACAATGAGCAGTTCTTC; CDR3 protein: CASSRSSGLYNEQFF
V gene: TRBV6-2/TRBV6-3; D gene: TRBD1; J gene: TRBJ2-7; clone size: NA; CDR3 DNA: TGTGCCAGCAGTCCTAGGGGGACAGGGGGCGTTTCCTACGAGCAGTACTTC; CDR3 protein: CASSPRGTGGVSYEQYF
V gene: TRBV29-1; D gene: TRBD2; J gene: TRBJ2-1; clone size: few; CDR3 DNA: TGCAGCGTTGAAGATCGATCCGGACTAGCGGGTGGGAGGAATGAGCAGTTCTTC; CDR3 protein: CSVEDRSGLAGGRNEQFF
V gene: TRBV14; D gene: NA; J gene: TRBJ2-1; clone size: many; CDR3 DNA: TGTGCCAGCAGCCAAGTGATCCGGGACGAGCAGTTCTTC; CDR3 protein: CASSQVIRDEQFF
V gene: TRBV29-1; D gene: NA; J gene: TRBJ2-1; clone size: few; CDR3 DNA: TGCAGCGTAAGGGGACTCTCCTACAATGAGCAGTTCTTC; CDR3 protein: CSVRGLSYNEQFF